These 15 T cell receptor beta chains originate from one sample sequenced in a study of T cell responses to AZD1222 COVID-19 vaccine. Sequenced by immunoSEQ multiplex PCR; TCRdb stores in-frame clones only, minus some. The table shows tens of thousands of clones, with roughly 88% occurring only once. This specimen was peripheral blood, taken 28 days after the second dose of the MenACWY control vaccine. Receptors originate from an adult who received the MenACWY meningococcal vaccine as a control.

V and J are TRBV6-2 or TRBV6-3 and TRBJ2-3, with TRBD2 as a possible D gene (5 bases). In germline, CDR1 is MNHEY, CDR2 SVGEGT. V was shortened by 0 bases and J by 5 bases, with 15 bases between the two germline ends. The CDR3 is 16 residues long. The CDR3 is CASSYSNGDRGDTQYF. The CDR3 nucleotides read TGTGCCAGCAGTTACTCGAATGGCGACCGGGGAGATACGCAGTATTTT.

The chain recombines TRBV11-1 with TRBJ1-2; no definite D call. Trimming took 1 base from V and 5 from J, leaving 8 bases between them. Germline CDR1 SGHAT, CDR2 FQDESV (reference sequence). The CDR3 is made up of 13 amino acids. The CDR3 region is CASSLDQTYGYTF. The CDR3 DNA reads TGTGCCAGCAGCTTAGACCAAACGTATGGCTACACCTTC.

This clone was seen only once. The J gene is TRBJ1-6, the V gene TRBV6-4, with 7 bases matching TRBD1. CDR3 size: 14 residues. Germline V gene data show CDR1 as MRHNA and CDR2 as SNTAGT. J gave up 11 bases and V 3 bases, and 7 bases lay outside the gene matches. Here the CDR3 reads CASSENRGQTPLHF. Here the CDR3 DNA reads TGTGCCAGCAGTGAGAACAGGGGCCAGACACCCCTCCACTTT.

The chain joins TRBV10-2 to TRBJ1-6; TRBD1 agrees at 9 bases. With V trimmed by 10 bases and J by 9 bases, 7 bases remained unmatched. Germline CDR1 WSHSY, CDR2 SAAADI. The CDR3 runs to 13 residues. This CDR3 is CATSDRGSSPLHF. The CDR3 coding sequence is TGCGCCACCTCGGACAGGGGTAGTTCACCCCTCCACTTT.

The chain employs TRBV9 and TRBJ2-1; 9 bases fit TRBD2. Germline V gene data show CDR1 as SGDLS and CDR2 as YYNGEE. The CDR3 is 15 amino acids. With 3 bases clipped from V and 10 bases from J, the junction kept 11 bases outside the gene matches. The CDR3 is CASSGTGTSKEEQFF. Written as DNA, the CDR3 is TGTGCCAGCAGCGGAACCGGGACTAGCAAGGAGGAGCAGTTCTTC.

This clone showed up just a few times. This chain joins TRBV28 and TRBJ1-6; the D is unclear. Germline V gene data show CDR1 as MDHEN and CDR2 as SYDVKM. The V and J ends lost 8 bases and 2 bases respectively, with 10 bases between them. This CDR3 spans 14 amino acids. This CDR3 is CASLRNAYNSPLHF. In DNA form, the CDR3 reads TGTGCCAGCCTAAGAAACGCCTATAATTCACCCCTCCACTTT.

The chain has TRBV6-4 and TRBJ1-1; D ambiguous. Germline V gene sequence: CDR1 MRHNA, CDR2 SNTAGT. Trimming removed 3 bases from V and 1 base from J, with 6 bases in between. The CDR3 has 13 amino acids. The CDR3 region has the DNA TGTGCCAGCAGTGAGCGTGAGAACACTGAAGCTTTCTTT. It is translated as CASSERENTEAFF.

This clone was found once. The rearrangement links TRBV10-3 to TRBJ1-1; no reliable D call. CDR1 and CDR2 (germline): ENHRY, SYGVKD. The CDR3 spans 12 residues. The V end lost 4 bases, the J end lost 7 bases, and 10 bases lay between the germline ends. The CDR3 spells CAISGQDGEAFF. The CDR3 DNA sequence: TGTGCCATCAGTGGCCAGGACGGTGAAGCTTTCTTT.

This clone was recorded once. CDR3 protein: CASSQKFRTPTGELFF. CDR3 DNA sequence: TGTGCCAGCAGTCAAAAATTCCGGACACCCACCGGGGAGCTGTTTTTT. V gene TRBV11-1 combines with J gene TRBJ2-2, with a weak D call TRBD1 (5 bases). The CDR3 sequence is 16 residues long. V lost 6 bases, J lost 4 bases, and 18 bases lay in between. The germline V gene encodes CDR1 SGHAT and CDR2 FQDESV (reference sequence).

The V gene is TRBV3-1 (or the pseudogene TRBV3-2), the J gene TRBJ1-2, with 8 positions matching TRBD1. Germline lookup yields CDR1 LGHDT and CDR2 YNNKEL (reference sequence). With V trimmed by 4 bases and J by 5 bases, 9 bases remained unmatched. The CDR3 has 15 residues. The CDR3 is CASSRRPTGEYGYTF. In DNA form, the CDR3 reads TGTGCCAGCAGCCGACGACCGACAGGGGAATATGGCTACACCTTC.

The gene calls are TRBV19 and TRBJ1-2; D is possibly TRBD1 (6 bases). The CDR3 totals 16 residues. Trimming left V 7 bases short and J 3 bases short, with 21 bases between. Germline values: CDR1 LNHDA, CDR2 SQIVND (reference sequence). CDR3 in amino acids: CASTPRTGAAHYGYTF. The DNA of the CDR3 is TGTGCCAGTACCCCACGCACGGGGGCCGCCCACTATGGCTACACCTTC.

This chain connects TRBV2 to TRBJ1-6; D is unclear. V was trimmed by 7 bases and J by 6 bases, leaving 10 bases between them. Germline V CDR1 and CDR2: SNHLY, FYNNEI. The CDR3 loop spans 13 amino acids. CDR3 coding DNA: TGTGCCAGCAAAGGTGACTCTAATTCACCCCTCCACTTT. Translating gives CASKGDSNSPLHF.

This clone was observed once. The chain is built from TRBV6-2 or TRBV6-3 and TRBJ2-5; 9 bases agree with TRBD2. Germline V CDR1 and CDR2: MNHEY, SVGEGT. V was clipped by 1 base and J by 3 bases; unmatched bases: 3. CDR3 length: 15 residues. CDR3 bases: TGTGCCAGCAGTTACTTTCCTAGCGGGGAAGAGACCCAGTACTTC. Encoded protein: CASSYFPSGEETQYF.

The DNA of the CDR3 is TGTGCCAGCAGCTTAACGGGGGTTCCCAGGGGGGCCTACGAGCAGTACTTC. It specifies CASSLTGVPRGAYEQYF. The V and J genes are TRBV7-2 and TRBJ2-7; perhaps TRBD1 as D (7 bases). This CDR3 comprises 17 residues. V lost 2 bases and J lost 2, with 19 bases in between. The V gene's germline CDR1 is SGHTA and CDR2 FQGNSA.

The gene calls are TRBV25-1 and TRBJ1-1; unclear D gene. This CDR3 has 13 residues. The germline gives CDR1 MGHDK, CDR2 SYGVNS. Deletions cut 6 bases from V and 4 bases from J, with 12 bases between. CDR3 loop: CASSLDQFTEAFF. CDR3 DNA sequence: TGTGCCAGCAGCCTGGATCAGTTCACTGAAGCTTTCTTT. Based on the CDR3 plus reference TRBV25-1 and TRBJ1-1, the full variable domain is EADIYQTPRYLVIGTGKKITLECSQTMGHDKMYWYQQDPGMELHLIHYSYGVNSTEKGDLSSESTVSRIRTEHFPLTLESARPSHTSQYLCASSLDQFTEAFFGQGTRLTVV.